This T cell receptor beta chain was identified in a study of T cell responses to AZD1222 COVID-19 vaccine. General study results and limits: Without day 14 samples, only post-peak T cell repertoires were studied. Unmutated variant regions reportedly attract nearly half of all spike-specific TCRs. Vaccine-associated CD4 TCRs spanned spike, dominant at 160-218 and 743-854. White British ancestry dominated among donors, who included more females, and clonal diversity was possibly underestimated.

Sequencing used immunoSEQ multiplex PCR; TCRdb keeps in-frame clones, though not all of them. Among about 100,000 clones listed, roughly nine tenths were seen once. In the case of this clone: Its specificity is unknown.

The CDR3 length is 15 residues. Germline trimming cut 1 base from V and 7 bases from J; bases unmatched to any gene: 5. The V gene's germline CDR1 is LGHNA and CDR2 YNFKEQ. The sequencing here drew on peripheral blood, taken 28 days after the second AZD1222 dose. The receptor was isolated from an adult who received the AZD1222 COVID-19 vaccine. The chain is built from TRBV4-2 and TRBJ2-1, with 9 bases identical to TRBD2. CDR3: CASSQVAGVGNEQFF. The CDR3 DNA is TGTGCCAGCAGCCAAGTAGCGGGAGTAGGAAATGAGCAGTTCTTC.